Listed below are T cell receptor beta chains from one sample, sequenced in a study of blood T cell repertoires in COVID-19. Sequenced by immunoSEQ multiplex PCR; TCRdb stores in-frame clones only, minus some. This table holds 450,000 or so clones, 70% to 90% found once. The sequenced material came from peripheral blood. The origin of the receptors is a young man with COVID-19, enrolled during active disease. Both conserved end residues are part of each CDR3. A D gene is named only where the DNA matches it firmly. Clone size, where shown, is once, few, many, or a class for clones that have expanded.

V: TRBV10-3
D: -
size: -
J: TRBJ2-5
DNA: TGTGCCATCAGTGCCCTAACAGGGGAGACCCAGTACTTC
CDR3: CAISALTGETQYF

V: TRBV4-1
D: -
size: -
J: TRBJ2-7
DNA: TGCGCCAGCAGCCAAGTCCAGGGCTACGAGCAGTACTTC
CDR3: CASSQVQGYEQYF

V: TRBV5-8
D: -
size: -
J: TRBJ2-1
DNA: TGTGCCAGCAGCTTCTACGGGCGGCTAGCCTTCAATGAGCAGTTCTTC
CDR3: CASSFYGRLAFNEQFF

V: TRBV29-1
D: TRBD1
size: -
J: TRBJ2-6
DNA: TGCAGCGTTGGGGCGACAGGGGGCGCCTCTGGGGCCAACGTCCTGACTTTC
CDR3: CSVGATGGASGANVLTF

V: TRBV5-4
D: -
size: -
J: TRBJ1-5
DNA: TGTGCCAGCAGCTCGGTGGGGGGGCCCAATCAGCCCCAGCATTTT
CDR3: CASSSVGGPNQPQHF

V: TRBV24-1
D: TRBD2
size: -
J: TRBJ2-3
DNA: TGTGCCACCAGTGTCCAGCGGGAGCAAGGAGATACGCAGTATTTT
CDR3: CATSVQREQGDTQYF

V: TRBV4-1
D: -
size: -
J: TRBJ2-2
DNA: TGCGCCAGCAGCATCCAGGGGAACACCGGGGAGCTGTTTTTT
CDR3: CASSIQGNTGELFF

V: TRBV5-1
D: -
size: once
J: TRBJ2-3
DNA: TGCGCCAGCAGCTTGGCCATCGGGCGGGTAGGAACAGATACGCAGTATTTT
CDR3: CASSLAIGRVGTDTQYF

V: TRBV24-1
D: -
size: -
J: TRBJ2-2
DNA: TGTGCCACCAGTGACCCTAACACCGGGGAGCTGTTTTTT
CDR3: CATSDPNTGELFF

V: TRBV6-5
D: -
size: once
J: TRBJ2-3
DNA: TGTGCCAGCAAGCGGGCAGATACGCAGTATTTT
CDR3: CASKRADTQYF

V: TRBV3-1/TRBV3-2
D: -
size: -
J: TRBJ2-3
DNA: TGTGCCAGCAGCCTTGCTGGAGCGGCCGGGGGAGCAGATACGCAGTATTTT
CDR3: CASSLAGAAGGADTQYF

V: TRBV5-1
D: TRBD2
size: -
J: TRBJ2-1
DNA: TGCGCCAGCAGTCGGGAGGGGCTTTCCAATGAGCAGTTCTTC
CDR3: CASSREGLSNEQFF

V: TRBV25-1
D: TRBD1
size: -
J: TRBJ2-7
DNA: TGTGCCAGCAGTGCCCGGGACAGGGGATTGGCCGAGCAGTACTTC
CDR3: CASSARDRGLAEQYF